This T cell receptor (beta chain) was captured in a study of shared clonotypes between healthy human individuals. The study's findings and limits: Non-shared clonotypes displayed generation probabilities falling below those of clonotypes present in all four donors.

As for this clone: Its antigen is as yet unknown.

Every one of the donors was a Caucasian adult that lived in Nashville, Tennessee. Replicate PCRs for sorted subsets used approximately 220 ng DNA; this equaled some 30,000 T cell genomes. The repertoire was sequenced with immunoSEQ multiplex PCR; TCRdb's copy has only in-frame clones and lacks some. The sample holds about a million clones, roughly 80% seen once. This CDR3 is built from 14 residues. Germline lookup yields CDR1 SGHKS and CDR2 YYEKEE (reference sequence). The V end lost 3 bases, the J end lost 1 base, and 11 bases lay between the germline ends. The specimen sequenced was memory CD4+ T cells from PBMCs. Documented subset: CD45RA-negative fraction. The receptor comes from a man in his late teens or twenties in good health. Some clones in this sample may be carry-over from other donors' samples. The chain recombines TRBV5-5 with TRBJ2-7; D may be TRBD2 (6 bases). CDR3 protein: CASSSGLQSYEQYF. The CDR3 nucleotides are TGTGCCAGCAGCTCGGGACTCCAATCCTACGAGCAGTACTTC.